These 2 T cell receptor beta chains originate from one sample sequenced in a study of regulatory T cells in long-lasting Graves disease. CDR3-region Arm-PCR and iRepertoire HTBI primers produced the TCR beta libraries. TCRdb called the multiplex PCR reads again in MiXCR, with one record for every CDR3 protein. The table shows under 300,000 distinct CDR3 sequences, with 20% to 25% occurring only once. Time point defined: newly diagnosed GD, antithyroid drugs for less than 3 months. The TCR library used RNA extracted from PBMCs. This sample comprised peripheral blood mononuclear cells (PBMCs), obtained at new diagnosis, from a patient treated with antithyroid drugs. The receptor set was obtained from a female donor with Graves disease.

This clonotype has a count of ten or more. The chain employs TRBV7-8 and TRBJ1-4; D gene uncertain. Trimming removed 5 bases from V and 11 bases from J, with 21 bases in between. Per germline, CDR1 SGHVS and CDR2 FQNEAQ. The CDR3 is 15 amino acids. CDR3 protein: CASSPPRPRHGKLFF. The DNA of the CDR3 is TGTGCCAGCAGCCCCCCACGACCAAGACATGGGAAACTGTTTTTT.

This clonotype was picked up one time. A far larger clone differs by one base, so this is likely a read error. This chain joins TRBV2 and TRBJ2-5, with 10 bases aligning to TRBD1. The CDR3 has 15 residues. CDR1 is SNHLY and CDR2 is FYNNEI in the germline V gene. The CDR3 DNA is TGTGCCACCAGTGTTTCAGGACAGGGGGGAGAGACCCAGTACTTC. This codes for CATSVSGQGGETQYF.